In this sample, the clone carrying this T cell receptor beta chain turned up many times. The data stem from a study of T-cell memory formation after mild COVID-19. As for the study in general: The TCR clusters were mostly specific to one donor.

Constant-segment-primed 5'RACE gave TCR alpha and TCR beta cDNA libraries with sample barcodes and UMIs. One entry per CDR3 protein, called by TCRdb with MiXCR from the 5' RACE reads. Here the sample spans roughly 600,000 distinct CDR3 sequences, about a sixth being singletons. The germline CDR1 and CDR2 sequences are MGHRA and YSYEKL. Trimming cost V 1 base and J 6 bases; bases outside gene matches: 9. This CDR3 region has 16 residues. The rearrangement links TRBV4-1 to TRBJ1-3, with 7 nucleotides matching TRBD1. This clonotype was obtained from an adult woman who had mild COVID-19 (a few samples of this study predate the infection). Cell type and time point are not known. Material: PBMCs or a T cell subset sorted from them (not recorded which). Here the CDR3 DNA reads TGCGCCAGCAGCCAAGCTGACCGCGGACAGGCAAACACCATATATTTT. Translating gives CASSQADRGQANTIYF.